This T cell receptor beta chain was profiled in a study of blood T cell repertoires in COVID-19 (dated by TCRdb to 2018 to 2020). The study in broad terms: Samples covering the acute and convalescent phases of COVID-19 were provided by collaborators in the United States, Italy and Spain. The material from the prospective study consisted of cDNA or gDNA derived from T cells, B-cell-depleted T cells, or PBMCs. Subjects who had been exposed to COVID-19, were actively infected with it, or had recovered from it provided the deeply sampled blood TCRbeta repertoires that made up the dataset. The repertoires were released in a freely available public database meant as a resource for research on the immune response to SARS-CoV-2. Samples were obtained from the ongoing ImmuneRACE study (first 160 participants) and from approximately 1,200 subjects provided by 6 global collaborators. The sample metadata nearly always contained a de-identified subject ID, COVID-19 status, age in years and sex. Where available, HLA class I and class II types were obtained from metadata supplied by the sample provider rather than from assay-based typing.

Turning to this clone: The specificity of this receptor is unknown. No quality values exist for individual bases; no much larger clone is one base distant.

The immunoSEQ Assay, a bias-controlled multiplex PCR, was used to amplify TCRbeta CDR3 regions from genomic DNA. The authors' pipeline ran thus. The number of nucleated cells in each sample was estimated by amplification of reference gene primers within the assay. To quantify the absolute abundance of each unique TCRbeta CDR3 rearrangement, sequence reads were collapsed and filtered. For each sample, productive Simpson clonality was calculated by taking the square root of Simpson's diversity index across productive rearrangements. The immuneACCESS repertoire file appears here via TCRdb, limited to in-frame rearrangements. These files lack a portion of the clones; in checked studies, under half of the deficit traces to unresolved V genes, and the cause of the others is not known. D and trimming were read from the DNA, whereas the V and J calls and clone size are those reported in that table. The sample data list over 200,000 clones, and over 65% of these were observed just once. More than 2.5% of the sample goes to the ten largest clones.

Study-wide conclusions, independent of this receptor: Clinical and demographic metadata were provided uncurated, with the amount varying by source and participant.

Collaborating institutions collected whole blood in K2EDTA tubes following their own protocols. For TCRbeta analysis, collaborator samples were shipped as frozen whole blood, as isolated PBMCs, or as DNA extracted from either sample type. Including the terminal cysteine and phenylalanine, the CDR3 comprises 11 residues. The sequence is cut down to CDR3 DNA, 33 bases in frame from base 1. V lost 2 bases and J lost 8 bases; the stretch between them is 4 bases long. The germline V gene supplies CDR1 MNHEY and CDR2 SVGAGI. The V gene is TRBV6-5 and the J gene is TRBJ2-1; the D gene is not confidently resolved. Sequenced input: peripheral blood. This clonotype was obtained from a woman of 80 years or more with acute or convalescent COVID-19. The CDR3 reads as follows: CASSYGYEQFF. The DNA reads TGTGCCAGCAGTTACGGCTATGAGCAGTTCTTC.